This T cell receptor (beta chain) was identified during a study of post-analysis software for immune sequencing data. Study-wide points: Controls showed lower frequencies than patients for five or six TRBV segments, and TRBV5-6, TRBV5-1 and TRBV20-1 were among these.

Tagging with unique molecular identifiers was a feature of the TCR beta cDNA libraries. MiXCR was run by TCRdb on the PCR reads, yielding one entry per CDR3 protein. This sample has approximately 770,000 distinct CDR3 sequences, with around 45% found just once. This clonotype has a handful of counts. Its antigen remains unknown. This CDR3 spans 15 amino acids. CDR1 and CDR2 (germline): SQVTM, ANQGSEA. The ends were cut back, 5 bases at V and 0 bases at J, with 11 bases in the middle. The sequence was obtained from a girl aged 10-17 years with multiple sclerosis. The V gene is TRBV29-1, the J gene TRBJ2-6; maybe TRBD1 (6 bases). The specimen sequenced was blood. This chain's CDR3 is CSVQGLSSGANVLTF. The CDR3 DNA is TGCAGCGTTCAGGGGCTGAGCTCTGGGGCCAACGTCCTGACTTTC.